This TCR beta chain was recovered during a study of cytomegalovirus exposure and HLA in healthy donors. Overall study results and limits: In terms of immune exposure information, only CMV serostatus was available. Altogether, 160 or so TCR beta chains were recorded as cytomegalovirus-associated. Specificity of a few CMV-associated chains for CMV antigens was verified in vitro.

With respect to this clone: Its antigen is unknown.

CDR3 length: 11 amino acids. Germline loops: CDR1 SGHAT, CDR2 FQNNGV. V was pared by 7 bases and J by 5 bases, with 8 bases between. PCR used 60 Vbeta primers and 13 Jbeta primers. Some clones are missing from TCRdb's copy, which holds only in-frame ones; the method was immunoSEQ multiplex PCR. This table holds around 250,000 clones, approximately 81% found once. The genes are TRBV11-2 and TRBJ2-5, with TRBD2 as a possible D gene (6 bases). Sequenced sample: PBMCs. This sequence was found in a woman in her fifties or sixties in good health and CMV-seropositive. CDR3 region: CASTRGETQYF. In DNA, the CDR3 is TGTGCCAGCACCCGGGGGGAGACCCAGTACTTC.